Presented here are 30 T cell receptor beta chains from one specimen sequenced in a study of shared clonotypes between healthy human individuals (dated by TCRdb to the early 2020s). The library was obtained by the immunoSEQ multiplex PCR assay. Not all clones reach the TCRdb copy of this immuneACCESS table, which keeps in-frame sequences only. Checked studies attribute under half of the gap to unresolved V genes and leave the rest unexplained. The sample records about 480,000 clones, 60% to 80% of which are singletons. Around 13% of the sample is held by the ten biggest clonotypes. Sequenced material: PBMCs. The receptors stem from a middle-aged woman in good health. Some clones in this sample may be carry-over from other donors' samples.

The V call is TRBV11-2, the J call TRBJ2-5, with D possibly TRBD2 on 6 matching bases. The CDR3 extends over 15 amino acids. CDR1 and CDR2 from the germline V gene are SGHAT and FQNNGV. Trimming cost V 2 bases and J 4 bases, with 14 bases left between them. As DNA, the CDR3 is TGTGCCAGCAGCTTAAGGGTAGTGGGGGGAGAGACCCAGTACTTC. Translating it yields CASSLRVVGGETQYF.

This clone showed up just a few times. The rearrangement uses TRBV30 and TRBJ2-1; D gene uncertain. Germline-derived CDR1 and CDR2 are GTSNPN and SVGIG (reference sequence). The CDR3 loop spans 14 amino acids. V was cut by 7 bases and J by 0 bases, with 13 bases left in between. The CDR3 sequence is CASERVSSYNEQFF. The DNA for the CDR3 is TGTGCCTCGGAACGGGTGAGCTCCTACAATGAGCAGTTCTTC.

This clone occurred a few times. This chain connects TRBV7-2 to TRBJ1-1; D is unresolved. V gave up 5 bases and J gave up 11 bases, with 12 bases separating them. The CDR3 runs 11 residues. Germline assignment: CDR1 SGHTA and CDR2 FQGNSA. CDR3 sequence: CASSGEWSAFF. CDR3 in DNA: TGTGCCAGCAGCGGGGAATGGTCGGCTTTCTTT.

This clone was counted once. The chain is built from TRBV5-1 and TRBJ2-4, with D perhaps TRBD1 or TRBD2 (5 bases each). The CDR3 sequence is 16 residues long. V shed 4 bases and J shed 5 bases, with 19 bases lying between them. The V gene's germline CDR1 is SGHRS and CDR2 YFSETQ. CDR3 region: CASSRWTGTEENIQYF. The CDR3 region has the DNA TGCGCCAGCAGCCGATGGACCGGGACGGAGGAAAACATTCAGTACTTC.

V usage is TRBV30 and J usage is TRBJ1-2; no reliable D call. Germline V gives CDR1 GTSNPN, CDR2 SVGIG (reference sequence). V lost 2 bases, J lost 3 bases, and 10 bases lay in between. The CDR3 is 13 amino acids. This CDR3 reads CAWSPTRDYGYTF. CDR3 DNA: TGTGCCTGGAGTCCAACGCGAGACTATGGCTACACCTTC.

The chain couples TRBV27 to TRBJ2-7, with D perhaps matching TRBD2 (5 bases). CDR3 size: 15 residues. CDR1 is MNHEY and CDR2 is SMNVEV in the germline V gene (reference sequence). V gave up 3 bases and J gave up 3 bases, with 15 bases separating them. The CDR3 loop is CASSFLRTGGYEQYF. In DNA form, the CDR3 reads TGTGCCAGCAGTTTCCTTCGGACCGGAGGCTACGAGCAGTACTTC.

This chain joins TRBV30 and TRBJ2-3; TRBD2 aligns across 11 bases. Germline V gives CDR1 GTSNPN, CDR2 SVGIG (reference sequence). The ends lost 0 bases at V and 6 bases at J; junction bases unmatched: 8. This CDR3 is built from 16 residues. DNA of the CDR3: TGTGCCTGGAGTGTAGGGGCTAGCGGGAGGTGGGATACGCAGTATTTT. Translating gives CAWSVGASGRWDTQYF.

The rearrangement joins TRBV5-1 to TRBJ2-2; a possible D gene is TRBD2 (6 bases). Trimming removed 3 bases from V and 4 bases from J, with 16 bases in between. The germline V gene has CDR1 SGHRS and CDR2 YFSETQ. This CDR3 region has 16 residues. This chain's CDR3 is CASSSQEGEGTGELFF. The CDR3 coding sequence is TGCGCCAGCAGCTCGCAGGAGGGCGAGGGCACCGGGGAGCTGTTTTTT.

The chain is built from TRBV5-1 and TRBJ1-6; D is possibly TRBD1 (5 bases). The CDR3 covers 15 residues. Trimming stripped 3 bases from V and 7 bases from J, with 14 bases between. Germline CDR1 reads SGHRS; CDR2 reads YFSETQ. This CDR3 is CASSSGTEGNSPLHF. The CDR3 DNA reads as TGCGCCAGCAGCTCCGGGACGGAAGGCAATTCACCCCTCCACTTT. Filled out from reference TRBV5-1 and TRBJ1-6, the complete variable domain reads KAGVTQTPRYLIKTRGQQVTLSCSPISGHRSVSWYQQTPGQGLQFLFEYFSETQRNKGNFPGRFSGRQFSNSRSEMNVSTLELGDSALYLCASSSGTEGNSPLHFGNGTRLTVT.

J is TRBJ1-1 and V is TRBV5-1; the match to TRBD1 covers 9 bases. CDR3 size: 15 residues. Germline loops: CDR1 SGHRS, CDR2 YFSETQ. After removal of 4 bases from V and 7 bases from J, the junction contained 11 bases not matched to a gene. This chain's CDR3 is CASSPASGTGIEAFF. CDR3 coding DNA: TGCGCCAGCAGCCCGGCATCCGGGACAGGGATTGAAGCTTTCTTT.

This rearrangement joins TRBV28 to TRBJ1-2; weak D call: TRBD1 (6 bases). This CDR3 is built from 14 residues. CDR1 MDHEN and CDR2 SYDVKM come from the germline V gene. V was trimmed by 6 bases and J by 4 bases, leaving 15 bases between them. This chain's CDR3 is CASSLGTLAYGYTF. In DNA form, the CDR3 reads TGTGCCAGCAGCCTCGGGACATTAGCCTATGGCTACACCTTC.

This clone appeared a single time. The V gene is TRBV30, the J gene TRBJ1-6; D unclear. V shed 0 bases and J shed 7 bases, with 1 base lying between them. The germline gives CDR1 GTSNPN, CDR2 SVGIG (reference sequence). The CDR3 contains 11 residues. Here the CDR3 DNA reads TGTGCCTGGAGTGTCAATTCACCCCTCCACTTT. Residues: CAWSVNSPLHF.

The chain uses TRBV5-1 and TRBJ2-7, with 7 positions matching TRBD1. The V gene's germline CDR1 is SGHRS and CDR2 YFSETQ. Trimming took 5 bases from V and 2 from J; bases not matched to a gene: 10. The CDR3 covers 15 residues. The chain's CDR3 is CASREDRLNPYEQYF. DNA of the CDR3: TGCGCCAGCAGAGAGGACAGGCTGAACCCCTACGAGCAGTACTTC.

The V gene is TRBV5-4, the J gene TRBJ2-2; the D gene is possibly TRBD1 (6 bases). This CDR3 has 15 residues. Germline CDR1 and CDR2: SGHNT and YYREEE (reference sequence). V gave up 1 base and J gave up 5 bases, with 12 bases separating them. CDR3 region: CASSLPTGGTGELFF. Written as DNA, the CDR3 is TGTGCCAGCAGCTTGCCGACAGGTGGGACCGGGGAGCTGTTTTTT.

This CDR3 reads CASNPGSGTAVYEQYF. The CDR3 DNA follows: TGCGCCAGCAACCCTGGATCGGGGACTGCAGTCTACGAGCAGTACTTC. This chain joins TRBV5-1 and TRBJ2-7; the D gene is possibly TRBD2 (6 bases). This CDR3 region has 16 residues. The V gene's germline CDR1 is SGHRS and CDR2 YFSETQ. Deletions cut 6 bases from V and 3 bases from J, with 22 bases between.

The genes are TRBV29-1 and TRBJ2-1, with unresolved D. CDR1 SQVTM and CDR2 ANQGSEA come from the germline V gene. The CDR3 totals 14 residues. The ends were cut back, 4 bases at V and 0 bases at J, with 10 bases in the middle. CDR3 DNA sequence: TGCAGCGTTGTAGGCCACGACTCCTACAATGAGCAGTTCTTC. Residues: CSVVGHDSYNEQFF.

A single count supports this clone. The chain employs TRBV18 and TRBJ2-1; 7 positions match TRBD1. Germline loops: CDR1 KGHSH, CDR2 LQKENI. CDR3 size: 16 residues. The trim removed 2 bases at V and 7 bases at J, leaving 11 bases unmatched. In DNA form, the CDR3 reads TGTGCCAGCTCACCAGATGAGGACAGGCTTGTGAATGAGCAGTTCTTC. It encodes CASSPDEDRLVNEQFF.

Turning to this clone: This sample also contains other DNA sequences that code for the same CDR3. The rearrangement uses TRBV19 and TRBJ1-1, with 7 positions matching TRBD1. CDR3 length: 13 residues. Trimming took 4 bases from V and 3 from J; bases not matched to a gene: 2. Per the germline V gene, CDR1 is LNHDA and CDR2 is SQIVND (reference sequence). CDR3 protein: CASSTTGDTEAFF. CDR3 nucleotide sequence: TGTGCCAGTAGTACCACAGGGGACACTGAAGCTTTCTTT.

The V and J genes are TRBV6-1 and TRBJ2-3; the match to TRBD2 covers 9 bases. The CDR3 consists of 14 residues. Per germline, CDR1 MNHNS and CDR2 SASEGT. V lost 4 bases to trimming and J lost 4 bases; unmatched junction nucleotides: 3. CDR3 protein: CASSGREGADTQYF. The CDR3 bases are TGTGCCAGCAGTGGGCGGGAGGGCGCAGATACGCAGTATTTT.

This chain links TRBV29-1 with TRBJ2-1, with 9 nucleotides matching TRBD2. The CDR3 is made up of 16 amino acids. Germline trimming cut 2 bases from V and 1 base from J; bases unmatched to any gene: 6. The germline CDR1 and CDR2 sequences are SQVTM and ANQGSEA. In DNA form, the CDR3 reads TGCAGCGTTGAACCTAGCGGGATGCGTTCCTACAATGAGCAGTTCTTC. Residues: CSVEPSGMRSYNEQFF.

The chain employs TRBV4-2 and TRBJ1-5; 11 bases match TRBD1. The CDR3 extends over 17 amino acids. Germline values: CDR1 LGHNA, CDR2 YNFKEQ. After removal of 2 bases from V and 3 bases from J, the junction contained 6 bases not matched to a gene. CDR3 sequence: CASSQLGTGGSNQPQHF. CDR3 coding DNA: TGTGCCAGCAGCCAACTTGGGACAGGGGGATCCAATCAGCCCCAGCATTTT.

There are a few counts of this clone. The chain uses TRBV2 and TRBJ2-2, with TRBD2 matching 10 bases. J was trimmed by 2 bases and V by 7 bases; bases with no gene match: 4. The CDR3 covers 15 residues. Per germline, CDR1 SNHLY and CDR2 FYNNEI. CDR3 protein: CASIRTSGNTGELFF. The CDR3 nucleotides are TGTGCCAGCATAAGGACTAGCGGAAACACCGGGGAGCTGTTTTTT.

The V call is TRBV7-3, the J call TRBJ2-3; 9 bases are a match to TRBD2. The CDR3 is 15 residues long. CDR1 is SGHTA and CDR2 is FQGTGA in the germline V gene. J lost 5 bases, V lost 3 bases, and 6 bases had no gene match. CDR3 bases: TGTGCCAGCAGCTTGTTAGCGGGAGATGAAGATACGCAGTATTTT. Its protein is CASSLLAGDEDTQYF.

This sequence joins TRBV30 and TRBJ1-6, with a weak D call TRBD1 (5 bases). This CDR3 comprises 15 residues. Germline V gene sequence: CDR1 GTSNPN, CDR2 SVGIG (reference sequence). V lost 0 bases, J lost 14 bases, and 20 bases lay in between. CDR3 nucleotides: TGTGCCTGGAGTGTGTCTGGGACGGAGATGGGGACCCTCCACTTT. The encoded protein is CAWSVSGTEMGTLHF.

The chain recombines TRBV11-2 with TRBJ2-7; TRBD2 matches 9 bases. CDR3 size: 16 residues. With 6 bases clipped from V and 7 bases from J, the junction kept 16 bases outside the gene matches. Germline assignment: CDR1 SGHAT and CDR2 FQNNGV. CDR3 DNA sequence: TGTGCCAGCAGTGGGGGACGGGCTAGCGGGACCGGAGAGCAGTACTTC. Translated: CASSGGRASGTGEQYF.

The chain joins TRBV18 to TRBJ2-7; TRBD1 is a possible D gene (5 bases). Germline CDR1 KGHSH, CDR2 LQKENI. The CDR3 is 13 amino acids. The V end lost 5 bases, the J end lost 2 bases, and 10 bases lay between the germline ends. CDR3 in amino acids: CASSADSPYEQYF. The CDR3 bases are TGTGCCAGCTCAGCCGACAGTCCCTACGAGCAGTACTTC. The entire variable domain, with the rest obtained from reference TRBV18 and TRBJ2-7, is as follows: NAGVMQNPRHLVRRRGQEARLRCSPMKGHSHVYWYRQLPEEGLKFMVYLQKENIIDESGMPKERFSAEFPKEGPSILRIQQVVRGDSAAYFCASSADSPYEQYFGPGTRLTVT.

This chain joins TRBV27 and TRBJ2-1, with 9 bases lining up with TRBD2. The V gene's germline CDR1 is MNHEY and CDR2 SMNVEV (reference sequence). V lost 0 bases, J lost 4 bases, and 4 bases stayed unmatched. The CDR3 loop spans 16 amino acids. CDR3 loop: CASSLSILAGYNEQFF. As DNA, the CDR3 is TGTGCCAGCAGTTTATCGATCCTAGCGGGATACAATGAGCAGTTCTTC.

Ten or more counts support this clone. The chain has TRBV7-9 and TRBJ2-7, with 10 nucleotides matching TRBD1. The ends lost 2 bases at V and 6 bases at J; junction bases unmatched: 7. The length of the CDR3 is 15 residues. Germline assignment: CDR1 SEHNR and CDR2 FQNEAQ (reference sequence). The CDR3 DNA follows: TGTGCCAGCAGCTTAAACCTGCGGGACAGGGGCGAGCAGTACTTC. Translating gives CASSLNLRDRGEQYF. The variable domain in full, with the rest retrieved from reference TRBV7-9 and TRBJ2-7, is DTGVSQNPRHKITKRGQNVTFRCDPISEHNRLYWYRQTLGQGPEFLTYFQNEAQLEKSRLLSDRFSAERPKGSFSTLEIQRTEQGDSAMYLCASSLNLRDRGEQYFGPGTRLTVT.

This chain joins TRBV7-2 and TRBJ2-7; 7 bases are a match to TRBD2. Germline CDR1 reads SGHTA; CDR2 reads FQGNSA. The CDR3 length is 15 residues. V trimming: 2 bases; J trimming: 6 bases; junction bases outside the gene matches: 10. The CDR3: CASSLPGREFLEQYF. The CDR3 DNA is TGTGCCAGCAGCTTACCGGGGCGGGAGTTCCTCGAGCAGTACTTC.

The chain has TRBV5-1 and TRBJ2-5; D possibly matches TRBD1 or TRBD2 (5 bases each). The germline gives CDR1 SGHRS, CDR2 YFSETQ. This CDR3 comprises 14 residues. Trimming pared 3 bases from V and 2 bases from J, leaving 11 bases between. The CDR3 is CASSWGPQQETQYF. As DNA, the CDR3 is TGCGCCAGCAGCTGGGGACCGCAACAAGAGACCCAGTACTTC.